What follows is one TCR beta chain and its context. This sample is part of a study of blood T cell repertoires in COVID-19. Clones were sequenced by immunoSEQ multiplex PCR, and TCRdb holds only the in-frame ones, with some missing. Altogether roughly 260,000 clones are present, 85% to 90% being singletons, with the ten largest covering over 9%. V lost 6 bases to trimming and J lost 0 bases, with 14 bases between them. The CDR3 is 15 residues long. Germline V gives CDR1 KGHSH, CDR2 LQKENI. The gene calls are TRBV18 and TRBJ1-1; a weak D match, TRBD1 (5 bases). The specimen sequenced was peripheral blood. The TCR originated in a woman aged 25 to 39 with COVID-19, enrolled during active disease. The CDR3 here is CASSQQTDMNTEAFF. The DNA for the CDR3 is TGTGCCAGCTCTCAACAGACAGATATGAACACTGAAGCTTTCTTT.